The 16 T cell receptor beta chains presented below share a single source sample, sequenced in a study of monozygotic twins with inflammatory bowel disease. TCRdb reprocessed the 5' RACE reads, keeping one entry per CDR3 protein, no DNA. The sample holds about 130,000 distinct CDR3 sequences. Sequencing used blood. The source is a human donor with ulcerative colitis or Crohn's disease, or a healthy co-twin of an affected twin (not recorded which).

The J gene is TRBJ2-6, the V gene TRBV4-1; the D call from TCRdb, TRBD2, cannot be confirmed without DNA. The CDR3 contains 17 residues. The germline gives CDR1 MGHRA, CDR2 YSYEKL. The CDR3 here is CASSQGVEGVGANVLTF.

The chain employs TRBV20-1 and TRBJ2-1. The CDR3 has 14 residues. Germline CDR1 is DFQATT and CDR2 is SNEGSKA (reference sequence). CDR3 protein: CSAQDLSGYNEQFF.

The rearrangement joins TRBV5-1 to TRBJ2-3; the D gene TCRdb calls, TRBD2, cannot be checked with no DNA. This CDR3 has 16 residues. CDR1 SGHRS and CDR2 YFSETQ come from the germline V gene. CDR3 sequence reads: CASSLKLAERADTQYF.

The rearrangement links TRBV3-1 to TRBJ1-1; TCRdb's D call of TRBD1 is untestable without DNA. Looked up from germline, CDR1 is LGHDT and CDR2 is YNNKEL (reference sequence). This CDR3 is 12 amino acids long. The CDR3 loop reads CASSWRGAEAFF.

The rearrangement uses TRBV24-1 and TRBJ2-5. This CDR3 spans 13 amino acids. CDR1 and CDR2 (germline): KGHDR, SFDVKD. The CDR3 loop is CATSDSWGETQYF.

The chain is built from TRBV5-1 and TRBJ1-2; TCRdb picks TRBD1, but there is no DNA to check that call. This CDR3 contains 14 residues. Germline CDR1 reads SGHRS; CDR2 reads YFSETQ. CDR3 loop: CASSTQQGHYGYTF.

J is TRBJ1-6 and V is TRBV25-1; the TRBD1 assignment by TCRdb is unverifiable without DNA. This CDR3 contains 13 residues. The V gene's germline CDR1 is MGHDK and CDR2 SYGVNS. CDR3 residues: CASEDRGNSPLHF.

The chain couples TRBV24-1 to TRBJ2-1; TCRdb's D gene call, TRBD1, goes unchecked for lack of DNA. The CDR3 has 16 amino acids. The germline gives CDR1 KGHDR, CDR2 SFDVKD. The CDR3 sequence is CATSDLAGARYNEQFF.

This chain connects TRBV11-3 to TRBJ2-3. Germline loops: CDR1 SGHNT, CDR2 YENEEA. CDR3 size: 14 residues. CDR3 sequence reads: CTSSLDLSTDTQYF.

The rearrangement uses TRBV18 and TRBJ2-4. The germline CDR1 and CDR2 sequences are KGHSH and LQKENI. This CDR3 has 16 residues. The CDR3: CASSPSRSLAKNIQYF. The whole variable domain, filled in from reference TRBV18 and TRBJ2-4, reads NAGVMQNPRHLVRRRGQEARLRCSPMKGHSHVYWYRQLPEEGLKFMVYLQKENIIDESGMPKERFSAEFPKEGPSILRIQQVVRGDSAAYFCASSPSRSLAKNIQYFGAGTRLSVL.

The rearrangement uses TRBV11-2 and TRBJ2-2; TCRdb selects TRBD2, and the lack of DNA leaves this call unchecked. Germline CDR1 reads SGHAT; CDR2 reads FQNNGV. The CDR3 totals 15 residues. CDR3 region: CASANGLAATGELFF.

The chain links TRBV7-2 to TRBJ1-1; TCRdb reports TRBD1, a call that lacks DNA to check it against. The CDR3 runs to 15 residues. Germline loops: CDR1 SGHTA, CDR2 FQGNSA. The CDR3 reads CASSLTGKSNTEAFF.

This chain links TRBV5-1 with TRBJ2-5. CDR1 is SGHRS, CDR2 YFSETQ, per germline. This CDR3 is built from 17 residues. The CDR3 here is CASSRFENSGLQETQYF.

The chain uses TRBV11-1 and TRBJ2-7. CDR1 SGHAT and CDR2 FQDESV come from the germline V gene (reference sequence). The CDR3 contains 14 residues. The CDR3 reads CASSIAGSSYEQYF.

The rearrangement uses TRBV12-3 or TRBV12-4 and TRBJ2-7. This CDR3 is built from 12 residues. The CDR3 is CASSNVPYEQYF.

The chain couples TRBV18 to TRBJ2-5. The CDR3 runs 14 residues. The germline V gene encodes CDR1 KGHSH and CDR2 LQKENI. The CDR3 loop is CASSPPGSRETQYF.